Sequencing of this TCR beta chain was carried out in a study of cytomegalovirus exposure and HLA in healthy donors. Method: immunoSEQ multiplex PCR; TCRdb's copy keeps in-frame clones and lacks some. The sample has about 130,000 clones; approximately 84% are singletons. The receptor's source is a man younger than 45 in good health and CMV-seropositive. Sample: PBMCs.

The CDR3 region is CASSVGSSGGGGPQYF. The CDR3 DNA reads as TGTGCCAGCAGCGTAGGGTCTAGCGGAGGTGGAGGGCCACAGTACTTC. This chain uses TRBV9 with TRBJ2-7; 7 nucleotides agree with TRBD2. Germline assignment: CDR1 SGDLS and CDR2 YYNGEE. The CDR3 is 16 residues long. J gave up 10 bases and V 0 bases, and 16 bases lay outside the gene matches. The variable domain in full, with the rest retrieved from reference TRBV9 and TRBJ2-7, is DSGVTQTPKHLITATGQRVTLRCSPRSGDLSVYWYQQSLDQGLQFLIQYYNGEERAKGNILERFSAQQFPDLHSELNLSSLELGDSALYFCASSVGSSGGGGPQYFGPGTRLTVT.